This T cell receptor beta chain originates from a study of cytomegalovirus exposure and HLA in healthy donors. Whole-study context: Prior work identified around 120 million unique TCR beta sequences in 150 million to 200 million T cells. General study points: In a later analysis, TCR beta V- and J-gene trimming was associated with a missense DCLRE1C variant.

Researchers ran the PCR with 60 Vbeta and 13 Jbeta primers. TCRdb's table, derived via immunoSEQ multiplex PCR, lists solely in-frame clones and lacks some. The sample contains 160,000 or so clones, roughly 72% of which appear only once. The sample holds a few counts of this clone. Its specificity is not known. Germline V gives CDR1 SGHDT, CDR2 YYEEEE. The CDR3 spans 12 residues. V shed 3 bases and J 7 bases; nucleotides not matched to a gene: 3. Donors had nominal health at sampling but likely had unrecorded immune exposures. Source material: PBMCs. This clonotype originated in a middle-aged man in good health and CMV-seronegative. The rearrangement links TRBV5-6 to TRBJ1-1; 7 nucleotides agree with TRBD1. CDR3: CASSWGTVEAFF. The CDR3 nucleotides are TGTGCCAGCAGCTGGGGGACAGTTGAAGCTTTCTTT.